This T cell receptor (beta chain) was sequenced in a study of OX40 agonist ivuxolimab in advanced cancers. Study-wide context: Aged roughly 23 to 79 with a mean of 60 years, they were more than 80% male.

This table comes from immunoSEQ multiplex PCR, and its TCRdb copy is limited to in-frame clones, with some not included. The table shows about 45,000 clones, with about 80% occurring only once. General study points: Clonal expansion was seen in CD4+ and CD8+ blood T cells by week 6 at 0.1 to 3.0 mg/kg.

With regard to this clone: The antigen remains unidentified.

The receptor was isolated from an adult with an advanced solid tumor such as melanoma, head and neck, liver or kidney cancer. This specimen was CD4+ or CD8+ T cells sorted from blood, taken in a trial of the OX40 agonist ivuxolimab.

The CDR3 spells CSVESLSSYEQYF. DNA for the CDR3: TGCAGCGTTGAGTCCTTAAGCTCCTACGAGCAGTACTTC. The V and J genes are TRBV29-1 and TRBJ2-7; D call uncertain. Germline V gene sequence: CDR1 SQVTM, CDR2 ANQGSEA. Trimming pared 3 bases from V and 0 bases from J, leaving 9 bases between. This CDR3 spans 13 amino acids.